The T cell receptor beta chain described here comes from a study of patients and donors after allogeneic stem cell transplantation. Germline values: CDR1 DFQATT, CDR2 SNEGSKA (reference sequence). The CDR3 covers 13 residues. TCRdb redid the calling of the RT-PCR reads with MiXCR, one entry per CDR3 protein. The sample records under 200,000 distinct CDR3 sequences, nearly 25% being singletons. The chain carries TRBV20-1 and TRBJ2-1, with TRBD1 matching over 7 bases. The origin of this receptor is a human donor who was either an allogeneic HSCT recipient or a stem cell or donor lymphocyte infusion donor (not recorded which). It is not recorded whose cells these are; they may come from a transplant donor. Sequencing was done on a sample of blood, either unsorted or a sorted T cell fraction (not recorded which). CDR3 amino acids: CRGRDRLYNEQFF. DNA of the CDR3: TGCAGAGGCCGGGACAGATTATACAATGAGCAGTTCTTC.